This T cell receptor (beta chain) is from a study of T-cell reconstitution after alpha-beta-depleted transplantation in children. General study results and limits: Reportedly, only several hundred clones from non-depleted graft cells drove alpha-beta T-cell counts at about two months. A year had passed since transplant, and T-cell counts and diversity by then came mostly from newly produced T cells.

This clonotype has at least ten counts. The antigen remains undetermined. The V gene's germline CDR1 is SEHNR and CDR2 FQNEAQ (reference sequence). Trimming removed 4 bases from V and 7 bases from J; junction bases left unmatched: 9. The CDR3 is 16 amino acids. For TCRbeta, the library was prepared with unique molecular identifiers. Via MiXCR, TCRdb re-called the PCR reads, giving one row per CDR3 protein. The sample shows roughly 350,000 distinct CDR3 sequences, about 16% of them seen only once. This chain links TRBV7-9 with TRBJ2-1; 11 positions agree with TRBD2. Source: PBMCs, mostly from graft donor cells, taken 360 days after TCRalphabeta/CD19-depleted stem cell transplant. The sequence was collected from a male patient aged 2 to 10 who had a stem cell transplant for acute lymphoblastic leukemia, so the T cells may come from the graft donor. The CDR3 reads CASSSLAGGPKNEQFF. Written as DNA, the CDR3 is TGTGCCAGCAGCTCTTTAGCGGGAGGGCCTAAGAATGAGCAGTTCTTC.